This T cell receptor beta chain emerged from a study of CD8 T cells in ankylosing spondylitis (dated by TCRdb to the late 2010s). A note on the overall study: The study profiled T cell receptor beta repertoires in healthy donors and ankylosing spondylitis patients to find disease-linked TCR variants. The full study cohort was made up of about 25 ankylosing spondylitis patients and about a hundred healthy donors. Peripheral blood samples were taken, and synovial fluid was additionally collected from ankylosing spondylitis patients. Overall study outcomes, separate from this receptor: Blood from ankylosing spondylitis patients appeared to be characterized by a TCR beta motif made up of under 10 highly homologous amino acid variants. In peripheral blood, the disease-linked clones were found at relatively low frequencies and had a CD8+ phenotype. The disease-linked clones were reported as significantly enriched in matched synovial fluid samples from ankylosing spondylitis patients. Some motif variants had previously been reported in the synovial fluid and blood of reactive arthritis patients, which suggests shared mechanisms of disease initiation.

This clonotype showed up just a few times. Its antigen has not been determined. No qualities accompany the bases; no much larger clone lies one base away. The CDR3 covers 12 residues, taking in both the cysteine and the phenylalanine. Of the read, only the CDR3 DNA is kept; its 36 bases are in frame from base 1. Trimming at the junction amounts to 6 bases on V and 7 bases on J, and the germline ends lie 11 bases apart. The germline V gene encodes CDR1 MNHEY and CDR2 SMNVEV (reference sequence). This sample was sequenced with an Illumina HiSeq 2500. Quantitative 5'-RACE with molecular barcodes was the method used to prepare the TCR beta libraries. For the original study's pipeline: A new computational method, built on a probabilistic model of VDJ rearrangement, was used to identify disease-linked TCR variants. TCRdb itself trimmed the public reads at Q25 with fastp, ran MiXCR and retained productive beta chains. Each entry merges the rows of one CDR3 protein and shows their most common DNA and genes. TCRdb, rather than the study authors, made the V and J calls. The sample table lists about 340,000 distinct CDR3 sequences, roughly 14% of them with a count of one. About 1% of the sample rests with the top ten.

The sequence was collected from a male donor with ankylosing spondylitis or in good health (not recorded which). Sequenced input: blood, either unsorted or a sorted T cell fraction (not recorded which). This chain is built from TRBV27 and TRBJ2-3; TRBD1 might be the D gene, on 5 matching bases. The CDR3 reads as follows: CASSLTGYTQYF. The DNA sequence follows: TGTGCCAGCAGCCTAACAGGTTATACGCAGTATTTT.